What follows is one T cell receptor beta chain and its context. Its binding antigen is unknown. Base qualities were left out, and no much larger clone turns up one base away. The treatment or condition label here, explained by the study, means: live attenuated yellow fever vaccine strain. PBMCs were isolated from peripheral blood using a standard Ficoll-Paque protocol. Dynabeads CD4 and CD8 positive selection kits were used to isolate CD4 and CD8 T-cell fractions. TriZol was used to extract RNA from bulk PBMCs, from CD4 and CD8 fractions, and from dextramer-positive and dextramer-negative fractions. The data are from a study of T cells after yellow fever vaccination (dated by TCRdb to about 2019). For the study in its entirety: The SMART-Seq v4 Ultra Low Input RNA kit was used to prepare libraries from fractions with low cell numbers. To track T-cell clones before and after primary and booster YFV17D yellow fever vaccination, bulk TCR alpha and beta repertoires were sequenced longitudinally. Two healthy male donors made up the cohort, one aged 18 to 30 years and the other aged 30 to 39 years. Blood was drawn at multiple timepoints before and after primary and secondary immunization, with bulk PBMC replicates and cell subsets isolated.

Trimming at the junction amounts to 3 bases on V and 4 bases on J, and the germline ends lie 11 bases apart. The CDR3 spans 14 residues, from the cysteine through the phenylalanine. Only the CDR3 portion is preserved as DNA: 42 bases, with reading frame beginning at the first base. On the study overall, not on this receptor specifically: The secondary T-cell response was weaker than the primary response but faster, peaking on day 5 instead of day 15. Most clones expanded after primary vaccination (approximately 95% of CD4 and 88% of CD8) were re-detected after the booster, suggesting that broad memory maintenance occurred. Because only a couple of donors were included in the study, the extent to which the findings can be generalized is limited. A small fraction of clonotypes appeared in both the CD4 and CD8 compartments, likely as a result of convergent recombination. Computational filtering was needed because FACS-sorted repertoires could contain abundant contaminating clonotypes from the bulk population.

Sequencing used an Illumina NovaSeq 6000. TCR cDNA was synthesized by 5'RACE template switching, which introduced a universal primer site and unique molecular identifiers. Priming for cDNA synthesis came from both the TCR alpha and TCR beta constant segments. Two PCR steps were used to amplify libraries, with sample barcodes and sequencing adapters being added in the second step. Sequencing of libraries was performed on Illumina HiSeq 2500 (2x100 bp) or NovaSeq (2x150 bp). Under the source paper's analysis protocol: Demultiplexing of reads and collapsing into UMI consensus sequences were performed with MIGEC, and V(D)J alignment was carried out with MiXCR. Vaccine-responding clonotypes were identified with edgeR using replicate PBMC samples, with FDR below 0.01 and a log2 fold change above 5 up to day 15 being required. CD4 or CD8 identity was assigned to each bulk clonotype according to whether the clonotype was present at higher abundance in the sequenced CD4 repertoire or the sequenced CD8 repertoire. TCRdb handled the public reads itself, with Q25 trimming in fastp and clone calling in MiXCR, and kept productive beta chains. Identical CDR3 proteins give one entry, which carries the most common genes and DNA. The authors' filters were not applied to this entry. This sample is represented by about 300,000 distinct CDR3 sequences; under 9% of them were singletons. Approximately 3.3% of the sample goes to the ten largest clones.

This receptor was obtained from a man aged 18 to 30 who received the YFV17D yellow fever vaccine. The sequence links TRBV12-3 or TRBV12-4 to TRBJ2-3, with the D gene not clear enough to name. The sequences come from CD4+ T cells sorted from PBMCs, collected 5 days after the yellow fever booster vaccination. The sequenced DNA is TGTGCCAGCAGTTTCTCTCGGGCCTCAGATACGCAGTATTTT. Its amino acids are CASSFSRASDTQYF.